Listed below are T cell receptor beta chains from one sample, sequenced in a study of PD-L1 blockade in urothelial cancer. The assay was immunoSEQ multiplex PCR, and TCRdb's table has in-frame clones only and misses some. The sample includes around 69,000 clones, 80% to 95% of them seen just once. The specimen comprised PBMCs, sampled around atezolizumab (anti-PD-L1) treatment. Source of these receptors: an elderly woman with urothelial cancer. The conserved cysteine and the conserved F or W are not part of the CDR3 here.

>13|TRBJ1-1|TRBV6-6
ASIRTGLENTEAF
>11|TRBJ2-1|TRBV11-2
ASSLGRGNEQF
>13|TRBJ1-2|TRBV25-1
ASSRDRAVAGGYT
>14|TRBJ2-1|TRBV19
ASSIDASSSYNEQF
>12|TRBJ1-5|TRBV5-1
ASSLAGGNQPQH
>9|TRBJ1-2|TRBV20-1
SAQEAYGYT
>14|TRBJ1-5|TRBV27
ASSFGHEVGNQPQH
>13|TRBJ2-7|TRBV27
ASSATRVTMYEQY
>11|TRBJ2-3|TRBV14
ASSQDPRGTQY
>14|TRBJ2-7|TRBV5-1
ASGSGLADSSYEQY
>13|TRBJ2-3|TRBV13
ASSPLAASTDTQY
>14|TRBJ1-5|TRBV28
ASSPSIGRANQPQH
>14|TRBJ1-2|TRBV7-6
ASSLAGQGADSGYT
>13|TRBJ1-1|TRBV5-1
ASSLDGTVYTEAF
>13|TRBJ2-1|TRBV9
ASSGTSAAYNEQF
>11|TRBJ1-5|TRBV28
ASTGTVNQPQH
>12|TRBJ1-5|TRBV18
ASSPTGGSQPQH